What follows describes a single TCR beta chain. Its antigen is still unknown. Assay execution took place at the deep level. TCRdb's copy holds only in-frame clones and misses some; the assay was immunoSEQ multiplex PCR. Here the sample spans some 980,000 clones, over 75% being singletons. This entry comes from a study of shared clonotypes between healthy human individuals. The study enrolled healthy HIV-negative adults without recent acute infections or vaccinations as donors. Germline V gene lookup returns CDR1 MNHNS and CDR2 SASEGT. V was pared by 2 bases and J by 7 bases, with 7 bases between. This CDR3 comprises 12 residues. Notes on the study in general: Sequencing depth was expected to affect clonotype sharing among donors.

Sequenced input: memory CD4+ T cells sorted from blood. The subset was: CD45RA-negative fraction. The sequence was collected from a man aged 18-30 years in good health. This sequence joins TRBV6-1 and TRBJ2-3, with D unclear. The CDR3 here is CASSELGYTQYF. The CDR3 DNA sequence: TGTGCCAGCAGTGAATTGGGATATACGCAGTATTTT.